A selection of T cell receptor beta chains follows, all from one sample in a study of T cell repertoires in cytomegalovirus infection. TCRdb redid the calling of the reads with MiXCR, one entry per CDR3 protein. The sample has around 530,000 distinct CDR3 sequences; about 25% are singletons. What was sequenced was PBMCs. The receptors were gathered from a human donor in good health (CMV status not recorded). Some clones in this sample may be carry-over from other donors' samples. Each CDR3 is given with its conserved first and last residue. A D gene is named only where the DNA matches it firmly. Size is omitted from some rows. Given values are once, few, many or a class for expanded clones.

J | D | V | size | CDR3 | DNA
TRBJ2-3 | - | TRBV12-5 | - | CASVTSRGGTDTQYF | TGTGCTAGTGTCACGAGTAGGGGAGGCACAGATACGCAGTATTTT
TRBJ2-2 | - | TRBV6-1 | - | CASSEVTGELFF | TGTGCCAGCAGTGAAGTCACCGGGGAGCTGTTTTTT
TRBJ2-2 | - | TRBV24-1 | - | CATSGGPGELFF | TGTGCCACCAGTGGAGGGCCCGGGGAGCTGTTTTTT
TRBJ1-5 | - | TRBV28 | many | CASNYWGDSNQPQHF | TGTGCCAGCAACTACTGGGGGGATAGCAATCAGCCCCAGCATTTT
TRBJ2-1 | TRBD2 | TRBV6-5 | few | CASSYPGLAGGPYNEQFF | TGTGCCAGCAGTTACCCGGGACTAGCGGGAGGACCTTACAATGAGCAGTTCTTC
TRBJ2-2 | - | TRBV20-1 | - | CSVKRSFTGELFF | TGCAGTGTTAAGCGATCCTTCACCGGGGAGCTGTTTTTT
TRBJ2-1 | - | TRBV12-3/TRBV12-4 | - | CASSMDQGGEQFF | TGTGCCAGCAGTATGGACCAAGGGGGTGAGCAGTTCTTC
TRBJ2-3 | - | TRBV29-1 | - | CSVVRGSTDTQYF | TGCAGCGTGGTGCGGGGTTCCACAGATACGCAGTATTTT
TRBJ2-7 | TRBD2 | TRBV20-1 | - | CSARGLAGIYEQYF | TGCAGTGCTAGAGGACTAGCGGGGATTTACGAGCAGTACTTC
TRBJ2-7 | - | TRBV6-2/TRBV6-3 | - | CASSYGVAREQYF | TGTGCCAGCAGTTACGGGGTAGCCCGCGAGCAGTACTTC
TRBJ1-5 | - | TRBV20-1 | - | CSAHRGEGDYSNQPQHF | TGCAGTGCTCATCGCGGCGAAGGCGACTATAGCAATCAGCCCCAGCATTTT
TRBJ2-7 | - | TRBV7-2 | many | CASSLASPGYNEQYF | TGTGCCAGCAGCTTAGCGTCCCCGGGGTACAACGAGCAGTACTTC
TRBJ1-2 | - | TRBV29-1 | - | CSVGKIDSNGYTF | TGCAGCGTGGGGAAGATAGACAGTAACGGCTACACCTTC
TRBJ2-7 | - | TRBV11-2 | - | CASSLDWGSYEQYF | TGTGCCAGCAGCTTAGACTGGGGGAGCTACGAGCAGTACTTC
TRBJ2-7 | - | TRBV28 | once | CASSLFGLQPSYEQYF | TGTGCCAGCAGTTTGTTCGGTCTACAACCCTCCTACGAGCAGTACTTC
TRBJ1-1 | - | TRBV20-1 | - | CSVSDQNTEAFF | TGCAGTGTTTCCGACCAGAACACTGAAGCTTTCTTT
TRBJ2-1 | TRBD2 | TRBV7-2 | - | CASSFRFASGRSYNEQFF | TGTGCCAGCAGCTTCCGTTTCGCTAGCGGGAGGTCCTACAATGAGCAGTTCTTC
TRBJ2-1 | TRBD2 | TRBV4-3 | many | CASSPGTSGYNEQFF | TGCGCCAGCAGCCCCGGGACTAGCGGCTACAATGAGCAGTTCTTC
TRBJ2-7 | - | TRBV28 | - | CASSLSRFYEQYF | TGTGCCAGCAGTTTATCCAGGTTCTACGAGCAGTACTTC
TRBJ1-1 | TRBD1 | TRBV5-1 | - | CASSLGTGILGPEAFF | TGCGCCAGCAGCTTGGGGACAGGTATTTTGGGGCCCGAAGCTTTCTTT
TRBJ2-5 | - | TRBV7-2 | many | CASSQQGGQETQYF | TGTGCCAGCAGCCAGCAGGGGGGCCAAGAGACCCAGTACTTC
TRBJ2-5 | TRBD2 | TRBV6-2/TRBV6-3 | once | CASTPDREGLWRQETQYF | TGTGCCAGCACCCCGGATCGGGAGGGCCTTTGGCGCCAAGAGACCCAGTACTTC
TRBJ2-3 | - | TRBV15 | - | CATSRNTDTQYF | TGTGCCACCAGCAGAAACACAGATACGCAGTATTTT
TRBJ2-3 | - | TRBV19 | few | CASAGSGSTDTQYF | TGTGCCAGTGCGGGGAGCGGGAGCACAGATACGCAGTATTTT
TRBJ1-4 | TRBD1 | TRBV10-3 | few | CAISESGTASNEKLFF | TGTGCCATCAGTGAGTCGGGGACAGCGAGTAATGAAAAACTGTTTTTT
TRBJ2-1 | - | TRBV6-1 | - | CASNPDIYNEQFF | TGTGCCAGCAACCCCGACATTTACAATGAGCAGTTCTTC
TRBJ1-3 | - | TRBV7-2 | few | CASSYNAGRSGNTIYF | TGTGCCAGCAGTTATAACGCAGGACGCTCTGGAAACACCATATATTTT
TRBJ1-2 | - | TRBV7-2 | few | CASSTYREPNYGYTF | TGTGCCAGCAGCACCTACAGGGAGCCTAACTATGGCTACACCTTC
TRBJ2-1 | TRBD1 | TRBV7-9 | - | CASSLAPGGFEQFF | TGTGCCAGCAGCTTAGCGCCAGGGGGCTTTGAGCAGTTCTTC
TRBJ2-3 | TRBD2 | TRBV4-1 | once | CASSQPSGNVRTDTQYF | TGTGCCAGCAGCCAACCTAGCGGGAACGTGAGAACAGATACGCAGTATTTT
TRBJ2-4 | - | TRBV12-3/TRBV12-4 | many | CASSYGISKNIQYF | TGTGCCAGCAGTTACGGGATCTCCAAAAACATTCAGTACTTC
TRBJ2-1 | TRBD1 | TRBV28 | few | CAILGTGTYNEQFF | TGTGCCATTCTCGGGACAGGGACCTACAATGAGCAGTTCTTC
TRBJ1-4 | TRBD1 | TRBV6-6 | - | CASSHRGQGTHEKLFF | TGTGCCAGCAGTCACCGGGGACAGGGGACTCATGAAAAACTGTTTTTT
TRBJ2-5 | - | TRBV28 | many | CASRTEKETQYF | TGTGCCAGCAGGACAGAGAAAGAGACCCAGTACTTC